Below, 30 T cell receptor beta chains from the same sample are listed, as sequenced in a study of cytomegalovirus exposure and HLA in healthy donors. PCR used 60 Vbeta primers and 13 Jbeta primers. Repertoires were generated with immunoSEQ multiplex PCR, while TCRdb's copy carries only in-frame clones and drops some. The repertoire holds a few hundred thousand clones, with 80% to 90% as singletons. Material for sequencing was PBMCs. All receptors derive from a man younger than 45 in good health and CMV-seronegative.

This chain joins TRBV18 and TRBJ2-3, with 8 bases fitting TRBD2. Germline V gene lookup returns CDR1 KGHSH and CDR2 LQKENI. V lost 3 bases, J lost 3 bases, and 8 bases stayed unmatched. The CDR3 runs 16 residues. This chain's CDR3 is CASSPISGGATDTQYF. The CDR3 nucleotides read TGTGCCAGCTCACCGATTTCCGGGGGGGCAACAGATACGCAGTATTTT. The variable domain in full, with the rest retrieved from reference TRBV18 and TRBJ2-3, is NAGVMQNPRHLVRRRGQEARLRCSPMKGHSHVYWYRQLPEEGLKFMVYLQKENIIDESGMPKERFSAEFPKEGPSILRIQQVVRGDSAAYFCASSPISGGATDTQYFGPGTRLTVL.

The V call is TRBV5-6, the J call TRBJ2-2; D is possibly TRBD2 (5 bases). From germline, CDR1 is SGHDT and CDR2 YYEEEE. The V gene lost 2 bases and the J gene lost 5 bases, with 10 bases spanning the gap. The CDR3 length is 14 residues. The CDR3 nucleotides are TGTGCCAGCAGCTTTAGGTCGGGGACCGGGGAGCTGTTTTTT. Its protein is CASSFRSGTGELFF.

CDR3 sequence: CASTPAGGSGNTIYF. The DNA for the CDR3 is TGTGCCAGCACTCCGGCCGGGGGTTCTGGAAACACCATATATTTT. J is TRBJ1-3 and V is TRBV6-1, with a tentative D call TRBD1 (5 bases). Trimming left V 7 bases short and J 1 base short, with 14 bases between. The CDR3 contains 15 residues. Germline-derived CDR1 and CDR2 are MNHNS and SASEGT.

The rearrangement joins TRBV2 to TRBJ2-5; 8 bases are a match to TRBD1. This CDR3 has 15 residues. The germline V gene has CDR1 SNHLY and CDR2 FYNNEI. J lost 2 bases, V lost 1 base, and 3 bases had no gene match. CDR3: CASSEDRGAQETQYF. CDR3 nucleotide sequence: TGTGCCAGCAGTGAAGACAGGGGGGCTCAAGAGACCCAGTACTTC.

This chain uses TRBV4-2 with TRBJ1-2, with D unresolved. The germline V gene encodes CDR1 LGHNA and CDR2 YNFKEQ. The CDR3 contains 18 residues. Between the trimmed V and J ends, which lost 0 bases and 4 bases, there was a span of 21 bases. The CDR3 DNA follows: TGTGCCAGCAGCCAAGAGACGGCGGTGCTAGGCCGCAGCTATGGCTACACCTTC. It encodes CASSQETAVLGRSYGYTF.

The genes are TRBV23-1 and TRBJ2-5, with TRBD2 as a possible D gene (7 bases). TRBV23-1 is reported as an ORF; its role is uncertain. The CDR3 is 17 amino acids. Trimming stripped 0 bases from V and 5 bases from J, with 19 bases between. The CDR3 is CASSQSGRGPREETQYF. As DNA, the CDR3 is TGCGCCAGCAGTCAATCGGGGCGGGGGCCGCGGGAGGAGACCCAGTACTTC.

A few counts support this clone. CDR3 coding DNA: TGCGCCAGCAGCTTAACTAGCGGGCCTCTGGGGGAGCAGTACTTC. It codes for CASSLTSGPLGEQYF. J is TRBJ2-7 and V is TRBV5-1, with TRBD2 identical over 9 bases. Germline trimming cut 2 bases from V and 7 bases from J; bases unmatched to any gene: 10. Germline CDR1 reads SGHRS; CDR2 reads YFSETQ. The CDR3 length is 15 residues.

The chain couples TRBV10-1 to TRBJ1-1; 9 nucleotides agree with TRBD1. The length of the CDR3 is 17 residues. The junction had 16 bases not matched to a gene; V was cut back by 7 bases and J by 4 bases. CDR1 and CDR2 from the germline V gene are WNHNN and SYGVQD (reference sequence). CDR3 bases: TGCGCCAGCACTATAGCGGGACAGGGTTTCAGGTGCACTGAAGCTTTCTTT. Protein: CASTIAGQGFRCTEAFF.

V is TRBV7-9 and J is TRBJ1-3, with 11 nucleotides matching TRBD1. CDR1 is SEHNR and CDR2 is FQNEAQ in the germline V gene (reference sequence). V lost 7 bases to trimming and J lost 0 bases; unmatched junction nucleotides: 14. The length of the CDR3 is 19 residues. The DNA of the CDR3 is TGTGCCAGCATCATCCGCCCCGGACAGGGGGCCCACTCTGGAAACACCATATATTTT. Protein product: CASIIRPGQGAHSGNTIYF.

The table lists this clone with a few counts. In nucleotides, the CDR3 is TGTGCCATCCGGGCAGCGGCCCAGGATAGCTCTGGAAACACCATATATTTT. Translating gives CAIRAAAQDSSGNTIYF. V usage is TRBV10-3 and J usage is TRBJ1-3; D gene ambiguous. Germline lookup yields CDR1 ENHRY and CDR2 SYGVKD. The germline V and J ends were trimmed by 8 bases and 0 bases, with 20 bases remaining between them. The CDR3 is 17 amino acids.

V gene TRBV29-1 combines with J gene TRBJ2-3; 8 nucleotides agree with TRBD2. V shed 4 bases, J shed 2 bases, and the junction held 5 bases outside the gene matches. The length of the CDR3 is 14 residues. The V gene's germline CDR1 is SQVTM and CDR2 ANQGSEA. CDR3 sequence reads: CSVGASGSTDTQYF. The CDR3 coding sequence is TGCAGCGTTGGTGCTAGCGGGTCCACAGATACGCAGTATTTT.

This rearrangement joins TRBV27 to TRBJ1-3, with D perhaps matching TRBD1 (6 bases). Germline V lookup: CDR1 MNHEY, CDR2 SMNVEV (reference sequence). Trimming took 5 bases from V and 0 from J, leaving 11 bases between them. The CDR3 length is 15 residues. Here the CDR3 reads CASSPQGFSGNTIYF. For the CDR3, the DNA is TGTGCCAGCAGTCCACAGGGTTTCTCTGGAAACACCATATATTTT.

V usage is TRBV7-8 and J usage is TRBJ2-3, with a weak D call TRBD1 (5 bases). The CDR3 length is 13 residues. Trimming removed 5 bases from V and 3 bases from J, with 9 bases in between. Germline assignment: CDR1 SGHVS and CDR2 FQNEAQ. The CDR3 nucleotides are TGTGCCAGCAGCGTAGGGGCTACAGATACGCAGTATTTT. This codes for CASSVGATDTQYF.

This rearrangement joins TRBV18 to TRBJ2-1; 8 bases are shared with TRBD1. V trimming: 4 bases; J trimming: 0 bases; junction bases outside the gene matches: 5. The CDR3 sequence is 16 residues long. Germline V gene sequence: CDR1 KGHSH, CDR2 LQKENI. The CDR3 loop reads CASSLRQGSSYNEQFF. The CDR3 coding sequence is TGTGCCAGCTCACTTAGACAGGGGAGCTCCTACAATGAGCAGTTCTTC.

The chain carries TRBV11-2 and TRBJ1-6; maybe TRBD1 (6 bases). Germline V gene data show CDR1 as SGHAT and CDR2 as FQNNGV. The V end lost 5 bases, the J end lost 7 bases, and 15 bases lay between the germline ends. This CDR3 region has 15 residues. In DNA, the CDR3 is TGTGCCAGCAGCATGATCCAGGGGAGCAATTCACCCCTCCACTTT. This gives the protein CASSMIQGSNSPLHF. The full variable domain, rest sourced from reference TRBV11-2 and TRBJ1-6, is EAGVAQSPRYKIIEKRQSVAFWCNPISGHATLYWYQQILGQGPKLLIQFQNNGVVDDSQLPKDRFSAERLKGVDSTLKIQPAKLEDSAVYLCASSMIQGSNSPLHFGNGTRLTVT.

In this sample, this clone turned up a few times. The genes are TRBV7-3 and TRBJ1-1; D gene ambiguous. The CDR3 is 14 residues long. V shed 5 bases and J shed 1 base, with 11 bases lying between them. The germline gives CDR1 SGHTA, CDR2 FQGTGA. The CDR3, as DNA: TGTGCCAGCAGCCCCAGTTCGGGGAACACTGAAGCTTTCTTT. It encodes CASSPSSGNTEAFF. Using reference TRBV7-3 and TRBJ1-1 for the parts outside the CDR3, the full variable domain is GAGVSQTPSNKVTEKGKYVELRCDPISGHTALYWYRQSLGQGPEFLIYFQGTGAADDSGLPNDRFFAVRPEGSVSTLKIQRTERGDSAVYLCASSPSSGNTEAFFGQGTRLTVV.

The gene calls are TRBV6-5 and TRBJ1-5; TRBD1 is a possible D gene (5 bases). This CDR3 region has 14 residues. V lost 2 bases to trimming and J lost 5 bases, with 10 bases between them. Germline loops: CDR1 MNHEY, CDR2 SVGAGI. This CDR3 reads CASSYGAGDQPQHF. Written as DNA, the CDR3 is TGTGCCAGCAGTTACGGGGCAGGTGATCAGCCCCAGCATTTT.

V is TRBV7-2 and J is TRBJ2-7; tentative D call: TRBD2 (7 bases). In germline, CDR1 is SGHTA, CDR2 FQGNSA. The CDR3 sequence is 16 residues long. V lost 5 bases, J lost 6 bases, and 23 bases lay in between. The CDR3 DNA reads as TGTGCCAGCAGCGAGCCGGGGGGCTTTTTCGGGCGCGAGCAGTACTTC. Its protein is CASSEPGGFFGREQYF.

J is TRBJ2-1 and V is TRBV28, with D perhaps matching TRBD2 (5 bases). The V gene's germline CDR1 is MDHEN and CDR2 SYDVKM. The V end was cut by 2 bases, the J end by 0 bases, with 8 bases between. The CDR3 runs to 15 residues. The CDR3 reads CASSLILASYNEQFF. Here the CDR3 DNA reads TGTGCCAGCAGTTTAATCCTAGCCTCCTACAATGAGCAGTTCTTC.

The DNA for the CDR3 is TGTGCCAGCAGTGGGACTTACAGCTCTGGAAACACCATATATTTT. Its protein is CASSGTYSSGNTIYF. The chain has TRBV2 and TRBJ1-3; no firm D call. V was trimmed by 4 bases and J by 0 bases, leaving 10 bases between them. The CDR3 is made up of 15 amino acids. CDR1 SNHLY and CDR2 FYNNEI come from the germline V gene.

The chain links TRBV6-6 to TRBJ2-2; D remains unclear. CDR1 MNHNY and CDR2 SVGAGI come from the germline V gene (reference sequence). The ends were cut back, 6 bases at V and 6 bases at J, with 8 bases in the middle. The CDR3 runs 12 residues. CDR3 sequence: CASREWSGELFF. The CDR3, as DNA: TGTGCCAGCAGGGAGTGGTCCGGGGAGCTGTTTTTT.

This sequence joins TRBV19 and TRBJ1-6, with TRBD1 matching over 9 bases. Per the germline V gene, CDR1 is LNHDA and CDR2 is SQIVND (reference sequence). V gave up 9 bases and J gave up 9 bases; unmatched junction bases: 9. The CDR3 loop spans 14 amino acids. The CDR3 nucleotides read TGTGCCAGCCACGGGGGACAGGGCTTTTCACCCCTCCACTTT. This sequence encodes CASHGGQGFSPLHF.

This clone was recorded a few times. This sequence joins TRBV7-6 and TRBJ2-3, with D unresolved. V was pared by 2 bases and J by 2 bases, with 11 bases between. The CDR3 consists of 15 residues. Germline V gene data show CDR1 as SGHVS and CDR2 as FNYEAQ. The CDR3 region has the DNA TGTGCCAGCAGCTTAACCCAGGCGTTCACAGATACGCAGTATTTT. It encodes CASSLTQAFTDTQYF. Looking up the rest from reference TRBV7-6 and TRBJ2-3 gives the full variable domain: GAGVSQSPRYKVTKRGQDVALRCDPISGHVSLYWYRQALGQGPEFLTYFNYEAQQDKSGLPNDRFSAERPEGSISTLTIQRTEQRDSAMYRCASSLTQAFTDTQYFGPGTRLTVL.

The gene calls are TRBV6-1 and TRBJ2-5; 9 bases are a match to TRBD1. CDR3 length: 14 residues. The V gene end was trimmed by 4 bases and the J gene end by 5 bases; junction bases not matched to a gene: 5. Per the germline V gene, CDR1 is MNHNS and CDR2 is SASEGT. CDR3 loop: CASSVQGAGETQYF. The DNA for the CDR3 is TGTGCCAGCAGTGTACAGGGGGCTGGGGAGACCCAGTACTTC.

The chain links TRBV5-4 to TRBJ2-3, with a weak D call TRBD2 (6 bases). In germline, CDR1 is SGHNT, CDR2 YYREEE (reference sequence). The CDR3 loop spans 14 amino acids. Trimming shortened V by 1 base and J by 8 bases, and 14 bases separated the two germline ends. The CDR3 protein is CASSLMGGRGTQYF. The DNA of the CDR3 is TGTGCCAGCAGCTTGATGGGGGGTCGGGGTACGCAGTATTTT.

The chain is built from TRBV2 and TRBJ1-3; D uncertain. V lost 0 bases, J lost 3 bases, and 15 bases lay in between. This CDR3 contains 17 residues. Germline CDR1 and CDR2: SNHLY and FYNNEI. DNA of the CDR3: TGTGCCAGCAGTGAAGCCGGAGACGGGTTGGGTGGAAACACCATATATTTT. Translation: CASSEAGDGLGGNTIYF. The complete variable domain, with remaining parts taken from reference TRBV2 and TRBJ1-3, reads EPEVTQTPSHQVTQMGQEVILRCVPISNHLYFYWYRQILGQKVEFLVSFYNNEISEKSEIFDDQFSVERPDGSNFTLKIRSTKLEDSAMYFCASSEAGDGLGGNTIYFGEGSWLTVV.

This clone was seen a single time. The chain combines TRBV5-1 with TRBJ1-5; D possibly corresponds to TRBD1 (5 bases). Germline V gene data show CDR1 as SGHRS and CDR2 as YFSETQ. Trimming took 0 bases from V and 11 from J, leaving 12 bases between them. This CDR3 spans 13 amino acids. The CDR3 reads CASSLVVAGTQHF. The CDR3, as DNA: TGCGCCAGCAGCTTGGTGGTAGCAGGGACCCAGCATTTT.

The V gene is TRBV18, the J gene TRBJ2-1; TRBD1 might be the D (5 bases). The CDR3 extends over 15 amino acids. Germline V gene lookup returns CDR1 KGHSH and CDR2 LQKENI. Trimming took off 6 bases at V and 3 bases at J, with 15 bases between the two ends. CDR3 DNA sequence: TGTGCCAGCTCGCTTCAGGGTAGGGGCTACAATGAGCAGTTCTTC. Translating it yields CASSLQGRGYNEQFF.

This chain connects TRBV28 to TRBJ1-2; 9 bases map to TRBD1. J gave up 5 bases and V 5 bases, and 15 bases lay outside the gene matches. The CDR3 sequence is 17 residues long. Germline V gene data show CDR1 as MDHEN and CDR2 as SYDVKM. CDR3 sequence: CASSLTQGANVNYGYTF. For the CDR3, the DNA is TGTGCCAGCAGTCTAACACAGGGGGCTAATGTTAATTATGGCTACACCTTC.

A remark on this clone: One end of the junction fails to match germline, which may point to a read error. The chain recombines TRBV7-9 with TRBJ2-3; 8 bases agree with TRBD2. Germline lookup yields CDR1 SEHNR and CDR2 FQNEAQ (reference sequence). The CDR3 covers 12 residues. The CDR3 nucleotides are TGTTCCAGCACCGGGGGGGGAGATACGCAGTATTTT. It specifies CSSTGGGDTQYF.